These T cell receptor beta chains were read from a single sample in a study of blood T cell repertoires in COVID-19. Produced via immunoSEQ multiplex PCR; TCRdb's table is partial and in-frame only. The data contain under 150,000 clones, 65% to 85% of them seen just once; the ten biggest clones take up about 5%. Sequencing input: peripheral blood. Every receptor here comes from a woman in her forties or fifties with acute or convalescent COVID-19. Each CDR3 is given with its conserved first and last residue. A D gene is named only where the DNA matches it firmly. Clone sizes are given selectively: once, few, many, or a class where the clone is expanded.

clone size: few
D gene: TRBD2
J gene: TRBJ2-3
V gene: TRBV6-2/TRBV6-3
CDR3 protein: CASSPFRTSGVTDTQYF
CDR3 DNA: TGTGCCAGCAGTCCCTTCCGGACTAGCGGGGTCACAGATACGCAGTATTTT

clone size: NA
D gene: NA
J gene: TRBJ1-3
V gene: TRBV7-2
CDR3 protein: CASSSDPSGNTIYF
CDR3 DNA: TGTGCCAGCAGCTCAGATCCCTCTGGAAACACCATATATTTT

clone size: NA
D gene: TRBD1
J gene: TRBJ1-6
V gene: TRBV15
CDR3 protein: CATNPDREGSPLHF
CDR3 DNA: TGTGCCACCAACCCGGACAGGGAGGGTTCACCCCTCCACTTT

clone size: NA
D gene: TRBD1
J gene: TRBJ1-4
V gene: TRBV5-1
CDR3 protein: CASSPGQDEKLFF
CDR3 DNA: TGCGCCAGCAGCCCGGGACAGGATGAAAAACTGTTTTTT

clone size: once
D gene: NA
J gene: TRBJ1-6
V gene: TRBV19
CDR3 protein: CASSIQNSPLHF
CDR3 DNA: TGTGCCAGTAGTATTCAGAATTCACCCCTCCACTTT

clone size: NA
D gene: TRBD1
J gene: TRBJ1-5
V gene: TRBV6-2/TRBV6-3
CDR3 protein: CASSTDRAGQPQHF
CDR3 DNA: TGTGCCAGCAGCACGGACAGGGCGGGTCAGCCCCAGCATTTT

clone size: NA
D gene: TRBD2
J gene: TRBJ2-5
V gene: TRBV2
CDR3 protein: CASMGQGGETQYF
CDR3 DNA: TGTGCCAGCATGGGTCAGGGAGGGGAGACCCAGTACTTC

clone size: NA
D gene: NA
J gene: TRBJ2-2
V gene: TRBV4-2
CDR3 protein: CASSQEQGGTGELFF
CDR3 DNA: TGTGCCAGCAGCCAAGAACAGGGAGGGACCGGGGAGCTGTTTTTT

clone size: NA
D gene: NA
J gene: TRBJ2-3
V gene: TRBV3-1/TRBV3-2
CDR3 protein: CASSREQTDTQYF
CDR3 DNA: TGTGCCAGCAGCCGAGAGCAGACAGATACGCAGTATTTT

clone size: NA
D gene: NA
J gene: TRBJ2-1
V gene: TRBV30
CDR3 protein: CAWVADTVEVRAYNEQFF
CDR3 DNA: TGTGCCTGGGTGGCGGACACGGTAGAGGTTAGGGCCTACAATGAGCAGTTCTTC

clone size: NA
D gene: NA
J gene: TRBJ2-3
V gene: TRBV18
CDR3 protein: CASSSLTDTQYF
CDR3 DNA: TGTGCCAGCTCATCTTTGACAGATACGCAGTATTTT

clone size: NA
D gene: NA
J gene: TRBJ1-4
V gene: TRBV5-6
CDR3 protein: CASSLIEARNEKLFF
CDR3 DNA: TGTGCCAGCAGCTTGATAGAAGCTCGCAATGAAAAACTGTTTTTT

clone size: NA
D gene: NA
J gene: TRBJ2-7
V gene: TRBV28
CDR3 protein: CASSLTGAFSYEQYF
CDR3 DNA: TGTGCCAGCAGTTTAACAGGAGCCTTCTCCTACGAGCAGTACTTC

clone size: NA
D gene: TRBD2
J gene: TRBJ2-1
V gene: TRBV10-3
CDR3 protein: CAIRGLADNEQFF
CDR3 DNA: TGTGCCATCAGGGGACTAGCGGACAATGAGCAGTTCTTC

clone size: NA
D gene: TRBD1
J gene: TRBJ1-2
V gene: TRBV5-4
CDR3 protein: CASSFLADRGYGYTF
CDR3 DNA: TGTGCCAGCAGCTTCCTTGCGGACAGGGGCTATGGCTACACCTTC

clone size: NA
D gene: TRBD2
J gene: TRBJ2-3
V gene: TRBV5-1
CDR3 protein: CASSSVRSGSSTDTQYF
CDR3 DNA: TGCGCCAGCAGCTCGGTACGTAGCGGGTCTAGCACAGATACGCAGTATTTT

clone size: NA
D gene: NA
J gene: TRBJ2-1
V gene: TRBV5-1
CDR3 protein: CASSLGLNNEQFF
CDR3 DNA: TGCGCCAGCAGCTTGGGACTCAACAATGAGCAGTTCTTC

clone size: NA
D gene: NA
J gene: TRBJ2-1
V gene: TRBV30
CDR3 protein: CAWIPQDRPYNEQFF
CDR3 DNA: TGTGCCTGGATTCCGCAGGACAGACCCTACAATGAGCAGTTCTTC

clone size: NA
D gene: NA
J gene: TRBJ2-4
V gene: TRBV27
CDR3 protein: CASSFSGGADIQYF
CDR3 DNA: TGTGCCAGCAGTTTCTCGGGGGGCGCGGACATTCAGTACTTC

clone size: few
D gene: TRBD1
J gene: TRBJ2-7
V gene: TRBV7-8
CDR3 protein: CASIRDRASYEQYF
CDR3 DNA: TGTGCCAGCATACGGGACAGAGCCTCCTACGAGCAGTACTTC

clone size: NA
D gene: NA
J gene: TRBJ1-6
V gene: TRBV28
CDR3 protein: CASRPSGGGNSPLHF
CDR3 DNA: TGTGCCAGCAGACCGTCCGGGGGGGGAAATTCACCCCTCCACTTT

clone size: NA
D gene: TRBD1
J gene: TRBJ1-5
V gene: TRBV6-5
CDR3 protein: CASSQGATNNQPQHF
CDR3 DNA: TGTGCCAGCAGTCAGGGGGCAACGAACAATCAGCCCCAGCATTTT

clone size: NA
D gene: NA
J gene: TRBJ2-3
V gene: TRBV7-3
CDR3 protein: CASSLSSGGTDTQYF
CDR3 DNA: TGTGCCAGCAGCTTAAGTTCCGGGGGAACAGATACGCAGTATTTT

clone size: NA
D gene: NA
J gene: TRBJ2-5
V gene: TRBV11-2
CDR3 protein: CASSLEASGQETQYF
CDR3 DNA: TGTGCCAGCAGCTTAGAGGCGAGCGGCCAAGAGACCCAGTACTTC

clone size: NA
D gene: NA
J gene: TRBJ2-7
V gene: TRBV7-2
CDR3 protein: CASSPSGATSYEQYF
CDR3 DNA: TGTGCCAGCAGCCCTTCAGGGGCCACCTCCTACGAGCAGTACTTC

clone size: NA
D gene: TRBD2
J gene: TRBJ2-7
V gene: TRBV11-2
CDR3 protein: CASTWTSGGDEQYF
CDR3 DNA: TGTGCCAGCACATGGACTAGCGGGGGGGACGAGCAGTACTTC

clone size: once
D gene: TRBD1
J gene: TRBJ1-1
V gene: TRBV2
CDR3 protein: CASRDRGVMDTEAFF
CDR3 DNA: TGTGCCAGCAGGGACAGGGGAGTAATGGACACTGAAGCTTTCTTT

clone size: NA
D gene: NA
J gene: TRBJ1-2
V gene: TRBV11-2
CDR3 protein: CASSSGQLYGYTF
CDR3 DNA: TGTGCCAGCAGCTCAGGACAGCTCTATGGCTACACCTTC

clone size: NA
D gene: NA
J gene: TRBJ2-7
V gene: TRBV7-2
CDR3 protein: CASSLSGSATEEQYF
CDR3 DNA: TGTGCCAGCAGCTTATCGGGGTCTGCTACTGAAGAGCAGTACTTC

clone size: NA
D gene: NA
J gene: TRBJ1-6
V gene: TRBV4-3
CDR3 protein: CASSQDSYRPALHF
CDR3 DNA: TGCGCCAGCAGCCAAGATTCTTACAGGCCTGCCCTCCACTTT

clone size: NA
D gene: NA
J gene: TRBJ2-3
V gene: TRBV9
CDR3 protein: CASSPLGHRTDTQYF
CDR3 DNA: TGTGCCAGCAGCCCCCTGGGACATCGGACAGATACGCAGTATTTT

clone size: NA
D gene: NA
J gene: TRBJ2-3
V gene: TRBV4-3
CDR3 protein: CASSQDPRLGRPTDTQYF
CDR3 DNA: TGCGCCAGCAGCCAAGATCCCCGACTTGGCCGTCCCACAGATACGCAGTATTTT

clone size: NA
D gene: NA
J gene: TRBJ1-1
V gene: TRBV4-2
CDR3 protein: CASSQGKWVGNRPEAFF
CDR3 DNA: TGTGCCAGCAGCCAAGGAAAGTGGGTGGGCAATCGCCCTGAAGCTTTCTTT

clone size: NA
D gene: NA
J gene: TRBJ1-6
V gene: TRBV6-5
CDR3 protein: CASSYSVLGGSPLHF
CDR3 DNA: TGTGCCAGCAGTTACTCGGTTCTCGGGGGTTCACCCCTCCACTTT

clone size: NA
D gene: TRBD1
J gene: TRBJ2-2
V gene: TRBV19
CDR3 protein: CASPGQGDTGELFF
CDR3 DNA: TGTGCCAGCCCGGGACAGGGCGACACCGGGGAGCTGTTTTTT

clone size: NA
D gene: TRBD2
J gene: TRBJ2-1
V gene: TRBV2
CDR3 protein: CANTGRGGIKEQFF
CDR3 DNA: TGTGCCAACACGGGGAGGGGAGGCATCAAAGAGCAGTTCTTC

clone size: NA
D gene: TRBD1
J gene: TRBJ1-1
V gene: TRBV19
CDR3 protein: CASSESRTGVVNTEAFF
CDR3 DNA: TGTGCCAGTAGTGAATCAAGGACAGGGGTGGTGAACACTGAAGCTTTCTTT

clone size: NA
D gene: NA
J gene: TRBJ2-7
V gene: TRBV6-5
CDR3 protein: CASSRHYEQYF
CDR3 DNA: TGTGCCAGCAGTCGACACTACGAGCAGTACTTC

clone size: NA
D gene: TRBD2
J gene: TRBJ2-1
V gene: TRBV7-2
CDR3 protein: CASSLVEPSGGVEQFF
CDR3 DNA: TGTGCCAGCAGCTTAGTAGAGCCTAGCGGGGGCGTTGAGCAGTTCTTC

clone size: NA
D gene: NA
J gene: TRBJ1-1
V gene: TRBV19
CDR3 protein: CASSMGGQGTEAFF
CDR3 DNA: TGTGCCAGTAGTATGGGAGGTCAGGGCACTGAAGCTTTCTTT

clone size: NA
D gene: TRBD2
J gene: TRBJ2-7
V gene: TRBV7-3
CDR3 protein: CASSLLGGGEAYEQYF
CDR3 DNA: TGTGCCAGCAGCCTCCTCGGGGGGGGAGAAGCCTACGAGCAGTACTTC

clone size: NA
D gene: TRBD2
J gene: TRBJ2-7
V gene: TRBV30
CDR3 protein: CAWKTGGGYEQYF
CDR3 DNA: TGTGCCTGGAAGACGGGGGGGGGCTACGAGCAGTACTTC

clone size: NA
D gene: NA
J gene: TRBJ1-1
V gene: TRBV19
CDR3 protein: CASSQGQSNTEAFF
CDR3 DNA: TGTGCCAGTAGCCAAGGACAGTCGAACACTGAAGCTTTCTTT

clone size: NA
D gene: TRBD2
J gene: TRBJ2-1
V gene: TRBV11-2
CDR3 protein: CASSFLSGGNYNEQFF
CDR3 DNA: TGTGCCAGCAGCTTTTTAAGCGGGGGGAATTACAATGAGCAGTTCTTC

clone size: NA
D gene: NA
J gene: TRBJ2-7
V gene: TRBV6-5
CDR3 protein: CASRPPGQRRQYF
CDR3 DNA: TGTGCCAGCAGGCCCCCAGGACAGAGGCGGCAGTACTTC